This T cell receptor (beta chain) emerged from a study of blood T cell repertoires in COVID-19. Per the original methods: Reference gene primer amplification gave nucleated cell count estimates. Some clones are missing from TCRdb's copy, which holds only in-frame ones; the method was immunoSEQ multiplex PCR. V and J calls and clone size are given by that table; D and trimming were obtained from the DNA. The profile covers tens of thousands of clones, with 86% appearing a single time and 1.5% to 2% taken by the ten largest. The germline CDR1 and CDR2 sequences are MGHRA and YSYEKL. V shed 4 bases and J 0 bases; nucleotides not matched to a gene: 11. The CDR3 contains 18 residues.

This rearrangement joins TRBV4-1 to TRBJ2-1, with 8 bases that match TRBD2. The TCR originated in a man aged 25 to 45 with acute or convalescent COVID-19. What was sequenced was peripheral blood. The chain's CDR3 is CASSRVPSGLSSYNEQFF. The CDR3 bases are TGCGCCAGCAGCCGAGTACCTAGCGGGCTAAGCTCCTACAATGAGCAGTTCTTC.